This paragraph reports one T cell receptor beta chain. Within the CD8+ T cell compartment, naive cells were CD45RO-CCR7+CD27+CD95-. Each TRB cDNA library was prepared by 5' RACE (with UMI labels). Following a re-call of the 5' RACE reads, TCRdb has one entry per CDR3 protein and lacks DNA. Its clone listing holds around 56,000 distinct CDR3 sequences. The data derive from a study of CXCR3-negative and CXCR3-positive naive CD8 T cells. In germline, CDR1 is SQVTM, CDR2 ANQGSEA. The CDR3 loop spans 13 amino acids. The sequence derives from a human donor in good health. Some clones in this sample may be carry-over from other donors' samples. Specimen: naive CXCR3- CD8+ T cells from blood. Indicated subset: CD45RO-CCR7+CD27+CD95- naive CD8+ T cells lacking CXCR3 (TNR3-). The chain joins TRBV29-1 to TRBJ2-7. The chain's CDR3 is CSVETDTPDEQYF.